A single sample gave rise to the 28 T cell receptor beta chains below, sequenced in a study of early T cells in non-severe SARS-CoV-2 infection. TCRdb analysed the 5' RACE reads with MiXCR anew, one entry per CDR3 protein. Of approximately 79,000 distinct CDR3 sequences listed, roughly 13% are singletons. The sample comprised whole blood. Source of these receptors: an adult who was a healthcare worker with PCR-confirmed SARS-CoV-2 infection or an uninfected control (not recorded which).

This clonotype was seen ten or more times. The CDR3 protein is CASISADEQFF. As DNA, the CDR3 is TGTGCCAGCATCAGTGCTGATGAGCAGTTCTTC. The gene calls are TRBV28 and TRBJ2-1; D is ambiguous. The CDR3 contains 11 residues. V lost 7 bases and J 8 bases, leaving 9 bases between the germline ends. CDR1 and CDR2 (germline): MDHEN, SYDVKM.

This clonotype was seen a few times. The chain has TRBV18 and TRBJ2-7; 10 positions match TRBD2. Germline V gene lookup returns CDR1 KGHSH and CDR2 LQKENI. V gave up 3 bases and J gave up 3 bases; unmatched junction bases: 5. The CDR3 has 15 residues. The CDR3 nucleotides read TGTGCCAGCTCACCCAGGACTAGCGGCCTCTACGAGCAGTACTTC. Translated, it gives CASSPRTSGLYEQYF. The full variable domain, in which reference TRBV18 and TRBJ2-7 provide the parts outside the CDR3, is NAGVMQNPRHLVRRRGQEARLRCSPMKGHSHVYWYRQLPEEGLKFMVYLQKENIIDESGMPKERFSAEFPKEGPSILRIQQVVRGDSAAYFCASSPRTSGLYEQYFGPGTRLTVT.

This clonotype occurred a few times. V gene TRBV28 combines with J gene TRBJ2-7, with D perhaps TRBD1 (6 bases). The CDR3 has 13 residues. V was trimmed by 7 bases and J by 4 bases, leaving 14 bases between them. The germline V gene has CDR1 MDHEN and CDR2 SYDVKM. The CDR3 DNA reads TGTGCCAGCAATCAACAGGGTACATACGAGCAGTACTTC. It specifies CASNQQGTYEQYF.

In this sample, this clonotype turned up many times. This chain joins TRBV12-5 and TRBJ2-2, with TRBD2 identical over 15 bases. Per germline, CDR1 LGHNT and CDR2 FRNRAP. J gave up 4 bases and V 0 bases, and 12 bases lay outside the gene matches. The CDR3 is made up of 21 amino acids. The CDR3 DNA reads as TGTGCTAGTGGTTTGGTTCCCATCTCCGGGACTAGCGGGAGGTTCACCGGGGAGCTGTTTTTT. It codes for CASGLVPISGTSGRFTGELFF.

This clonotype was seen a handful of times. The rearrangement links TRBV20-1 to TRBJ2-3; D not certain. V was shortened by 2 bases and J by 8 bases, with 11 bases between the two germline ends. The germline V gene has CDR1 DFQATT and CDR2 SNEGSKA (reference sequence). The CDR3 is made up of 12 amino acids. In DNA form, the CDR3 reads TGCAGTGCTAGAAGTCCCCTCGGTACGCAGTATTTT. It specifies CSARSPLGTQYF.

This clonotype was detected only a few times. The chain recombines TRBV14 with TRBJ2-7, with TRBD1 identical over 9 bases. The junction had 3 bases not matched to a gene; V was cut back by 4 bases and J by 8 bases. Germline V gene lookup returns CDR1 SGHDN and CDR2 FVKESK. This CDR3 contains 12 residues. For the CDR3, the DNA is TGTGCCAGCAGCCGGACAGGGGCGAAGCAGTACTTC. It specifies CASSRTGAKQYF.

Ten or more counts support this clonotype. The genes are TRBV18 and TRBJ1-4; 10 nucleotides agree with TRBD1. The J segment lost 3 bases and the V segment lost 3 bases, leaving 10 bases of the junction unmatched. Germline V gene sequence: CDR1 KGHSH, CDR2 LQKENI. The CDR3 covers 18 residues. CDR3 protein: CASSPNPGQGFSNEKLFF. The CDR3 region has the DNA TGTGCCAGCTCACCGAATCCGGGACAGGGGTTTTCTAATGAAAAACTGTTTTTT.

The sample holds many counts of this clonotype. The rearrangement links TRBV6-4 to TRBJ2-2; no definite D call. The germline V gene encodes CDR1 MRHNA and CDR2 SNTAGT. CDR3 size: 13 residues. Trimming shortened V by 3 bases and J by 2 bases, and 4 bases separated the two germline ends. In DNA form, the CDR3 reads TGTGCCAGCAGTGAAAGCAACACCGGGGAGCTGTTTTTT. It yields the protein CASSESNTGELFF.

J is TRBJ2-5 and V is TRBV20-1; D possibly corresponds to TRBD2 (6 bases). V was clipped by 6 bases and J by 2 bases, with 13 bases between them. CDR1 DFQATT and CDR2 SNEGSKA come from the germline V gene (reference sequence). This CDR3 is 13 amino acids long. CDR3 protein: CSAYRGIQETQYF. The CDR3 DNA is TGCAGTGCGTACCGGGGGATACAAGAGACCCAGTACTTC.

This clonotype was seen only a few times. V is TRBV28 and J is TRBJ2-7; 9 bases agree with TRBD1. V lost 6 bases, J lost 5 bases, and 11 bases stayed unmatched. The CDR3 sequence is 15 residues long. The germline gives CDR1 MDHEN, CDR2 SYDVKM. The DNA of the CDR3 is TGTGCCAGCAGGGGGGCCGGGACAGGGAGCGACGAGCAGTACTTC. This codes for CASRGAGTGSDEQYF.

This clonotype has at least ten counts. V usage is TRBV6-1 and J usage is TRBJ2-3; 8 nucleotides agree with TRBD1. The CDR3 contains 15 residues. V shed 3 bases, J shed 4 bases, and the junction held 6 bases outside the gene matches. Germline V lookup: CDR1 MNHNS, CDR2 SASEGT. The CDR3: CASSDRTGSADTQYF. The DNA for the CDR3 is TGTGCCAGCAGTGACCGGACAGGGAGCGCAGATACGCAGTATTTT.

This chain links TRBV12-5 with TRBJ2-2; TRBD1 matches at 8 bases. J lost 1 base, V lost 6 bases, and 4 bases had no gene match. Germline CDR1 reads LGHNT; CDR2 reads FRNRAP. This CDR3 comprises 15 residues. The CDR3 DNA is TGTGCTAGTGGAAACGGACAGGGGAACACCGGGGAGCTGTTTTTT. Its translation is CASGNGQGNTGELFF.

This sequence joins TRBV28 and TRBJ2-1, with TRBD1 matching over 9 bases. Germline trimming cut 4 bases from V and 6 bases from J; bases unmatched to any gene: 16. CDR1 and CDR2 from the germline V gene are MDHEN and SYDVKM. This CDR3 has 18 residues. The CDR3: CASSSSQGQGVFSNEQFF. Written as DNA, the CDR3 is TGTGCCAGCAGTTCCAGTCAGGGACAGGGTGTGTTTAGCAATGAGCAGTTCTTC.

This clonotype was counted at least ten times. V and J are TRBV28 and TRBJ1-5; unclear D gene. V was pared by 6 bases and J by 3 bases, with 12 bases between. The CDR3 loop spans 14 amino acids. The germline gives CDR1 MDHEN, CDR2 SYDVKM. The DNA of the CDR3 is TGTGCCAGCAGAGTTGCCGGGAACAATCAGCCCCAGCATTTT. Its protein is CASRVAGNNQPQHF.

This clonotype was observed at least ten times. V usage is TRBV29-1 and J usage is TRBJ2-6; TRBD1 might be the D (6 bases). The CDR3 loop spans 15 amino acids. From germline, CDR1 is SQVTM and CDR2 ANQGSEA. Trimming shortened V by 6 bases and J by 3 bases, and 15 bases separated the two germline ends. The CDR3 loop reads CSVILQGDGANVLTF. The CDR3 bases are TGCAGCGTAATACTACAGGGTGATGGGGCCAACGTCCTGACTTTC.

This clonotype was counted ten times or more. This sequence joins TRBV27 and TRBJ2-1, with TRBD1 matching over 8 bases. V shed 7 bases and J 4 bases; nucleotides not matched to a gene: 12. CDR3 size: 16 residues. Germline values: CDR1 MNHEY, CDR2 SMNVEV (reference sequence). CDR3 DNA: TGTGCCAGCACTTCGCCCGGACAGGGTACTTACAATGAGCAGTTCTTC. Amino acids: CASTSPGQGTYNEQFF.

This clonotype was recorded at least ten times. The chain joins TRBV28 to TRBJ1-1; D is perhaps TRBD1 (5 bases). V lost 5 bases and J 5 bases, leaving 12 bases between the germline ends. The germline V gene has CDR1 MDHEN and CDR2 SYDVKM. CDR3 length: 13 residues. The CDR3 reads CASSPGRATEAFF. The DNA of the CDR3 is TGTGCCAGCAGTCCAGGCAGGGCAACTGAAGCTTTCTTT.

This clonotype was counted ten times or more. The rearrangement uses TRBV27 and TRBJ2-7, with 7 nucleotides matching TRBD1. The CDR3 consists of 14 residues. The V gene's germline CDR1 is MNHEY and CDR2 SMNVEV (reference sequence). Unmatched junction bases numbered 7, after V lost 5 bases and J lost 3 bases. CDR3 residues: CASSPTRQGYEQYF. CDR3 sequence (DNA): TGTGCCAGCAGTCCCACAAGACAGGGCTACGAGCAGTACTTC.

The CDR3 protein is CASTLLWTGNTGELFF. CDR3 nucleotide sequence: TGTGCCAGCACCCTACTGTGGACGGGCAACACCGGGGAGCTGTTTTTT. The J gene is TRBJ2-2, the V gene TRBV7-2, with D uncertain. CDR1 and CDR2 from the germline V gene are SGHTA and FQGNSA. The CDR3 sequence is 16 residues long. Trimming cost V 7 bases and J 2 bases, with 17 bases left between them. Based on the CDR3 plus reference TRBV7-2 and TRBJ2-2, the full variable domain is GAGVSQSPSNKVTEKGKDVELRCDPISGHTALYWYRQSLGQGLEFLIYFQGNSAPDKSGLPSDRFSAERTGGSVSTLTIQRTQQEDSAVYLCASTLLWTGNTGELFFGEGSRLTVL.

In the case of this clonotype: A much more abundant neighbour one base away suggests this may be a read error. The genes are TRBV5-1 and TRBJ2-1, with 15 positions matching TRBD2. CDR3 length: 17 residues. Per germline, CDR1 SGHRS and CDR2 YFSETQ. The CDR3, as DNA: TGCGCCATCAGCCCGAGGACTAGCGGGAGGGAAGACAATGAGCAGTTCTTC. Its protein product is CAISPRTSGREDNEQFF.

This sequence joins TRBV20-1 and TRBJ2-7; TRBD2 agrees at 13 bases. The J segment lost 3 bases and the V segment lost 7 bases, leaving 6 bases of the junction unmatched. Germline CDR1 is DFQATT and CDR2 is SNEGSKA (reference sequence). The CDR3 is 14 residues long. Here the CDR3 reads CSVRGLAGVYEQYF. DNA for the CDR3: TGCAGTGTCAGAGGACTAGCGGGAGTCTACGAGCAGTACTTC.

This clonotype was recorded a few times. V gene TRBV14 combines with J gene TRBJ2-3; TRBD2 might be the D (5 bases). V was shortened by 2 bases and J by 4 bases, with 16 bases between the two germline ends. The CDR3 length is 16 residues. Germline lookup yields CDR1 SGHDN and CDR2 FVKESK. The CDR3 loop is CASSQLRAEVPDTQYF. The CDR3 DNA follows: TGTGCCAGCAGCCAATTGAGGGCGGAGGTTCCAGATACGCAGTATTTT.

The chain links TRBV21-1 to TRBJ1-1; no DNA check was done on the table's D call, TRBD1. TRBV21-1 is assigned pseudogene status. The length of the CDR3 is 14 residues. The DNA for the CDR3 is TGTGCCAGCAGCCGCCCGGGGGAGAACACTGAAGCTTTCTTT. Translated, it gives CASSRPGENTEAFF.

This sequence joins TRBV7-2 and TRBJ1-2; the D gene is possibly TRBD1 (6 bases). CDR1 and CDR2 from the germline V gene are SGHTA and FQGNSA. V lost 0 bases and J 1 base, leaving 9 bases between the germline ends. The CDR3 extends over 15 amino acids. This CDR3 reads CASSLAGQLNYGYTF. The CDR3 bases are TGTGCCAGCAGCTTAGCCGGACAGCTTAACTATGGCTACACCTTC.

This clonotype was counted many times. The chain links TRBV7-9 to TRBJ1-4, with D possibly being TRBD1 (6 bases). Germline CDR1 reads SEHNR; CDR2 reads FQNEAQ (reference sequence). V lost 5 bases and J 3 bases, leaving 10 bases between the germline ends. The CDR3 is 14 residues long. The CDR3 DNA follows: TGTGCCAGCAGCCAGGGGTCGGCTAATGAAAAACTGTTTTTT. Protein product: CASSQGSANEKLFF.

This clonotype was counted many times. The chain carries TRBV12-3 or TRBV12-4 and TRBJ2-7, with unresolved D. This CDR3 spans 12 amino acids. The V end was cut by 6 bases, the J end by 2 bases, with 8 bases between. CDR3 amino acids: CASSRDTYEQYF. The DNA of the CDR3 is TGTGCCAGCAGCCGAGACACCTACGAGCAGTACTTC.

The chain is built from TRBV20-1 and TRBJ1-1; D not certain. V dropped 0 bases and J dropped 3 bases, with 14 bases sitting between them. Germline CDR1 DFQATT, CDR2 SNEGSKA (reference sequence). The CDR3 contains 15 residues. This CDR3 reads CSARDHYSGDTEAFF. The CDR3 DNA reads TGCAGTGCTAGAGATCACTATAGCGGGGACACTGAAGCTTTCTTT.

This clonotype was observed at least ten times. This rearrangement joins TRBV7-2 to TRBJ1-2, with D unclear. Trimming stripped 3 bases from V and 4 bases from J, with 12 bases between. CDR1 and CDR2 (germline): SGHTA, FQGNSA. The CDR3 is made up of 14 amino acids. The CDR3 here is CASSFDGISYGYTF. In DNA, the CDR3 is TGTGCCAGCAGCTTTGACGGAATTAGCTATGGCTACACCTTC.